This TCR beta chain was obtained from a study of CD8 T cells in Susac syndrome. Overall study context: When their blood was taken, the Susac syndrome patients had either not yet had any therapy, were taking corticosteroids, or were taking intravenous immunoglobulin alone.

V was cut by 2 bases and J by 5 bases, with 15 bases left in between. The CDR3 covers 15 residues. CDR1 and CDR2 from the germline V gene are MGHDK and SYGVNS. Random hexamers were used to reverse transcribe about 0.45 to 1 ug of RNA. TCR beta CDR3 was amplified by immunoSEQ covering 54 Vbeta and 13 Jbeta. Each CDR3 protein gets one entry after TCRdb re-called the immunoSEQ multiplex PCR reads with MiXCR. The sample lists 150,000 to 160,000 distinct CDR3 sequences, 85% to 95% occurring once. CD8+ and CD4+ T cells from blood underwent TCR beta sequencing, which was carried out in a high-throughput format. Negative isolation was used for CD8+ and CD4+ T cells, and FACS enrichment was applied to TEMRA cells.

The chain is built from TRBV25-1 and TRBJ1-1; D may be TRBD1 (5 bases). The TCR originated in a human donor with Susac syndrome. The sequenced material came from CD4+ T cells from PBMCs. CDR3 coding DNA: TGTGCCAGCAGTGAAATAAGATTTGGGGGAACTGAAGCTTTCTTT. This gives the protein CASSEIRFGGTEAFF.